Listed below are T cell receptor beta chains from one sample, sequenced in a study of CD8 T cells in Susac syndrome. TCRdb redid the calling of the immunoSEQ multiplex PCR reads with MiXCR, one entry per CDR3 protein. This sample carries roughly 130,000 distinct CDR3 sequences, about 96% of them seen once, and the ten largest clones take more than 0.095%. The sequenced sample consisted of CD4+ T cells from PBMCs. The receptors derive from a human donor in good health. Both conserved end residues are part of each CDR3. A D gene is named only where the DNA matches it firmly. The listing skips clone size in some rows; elsewhere it reads once, few, many or a size class.

CDR3: CSVEVLENTEAFF; DNA: TGCAGCGTTGAGGTACTGGAAAACACTGAAGCTTTCTTT; size: -; V: TRBV29-1; J: TRBJ1-1; D: -
CDR3: CASSSQGVETQYF; DNA: TGTGCCAGCTCATCACAGGGGGTCGAGACCCAGTACTTC; size: -; V: TRBV18; J: TRBJ2-5; D: TRBD1
CDR3: CSGAAVGSTIYF; DNA: TGCAGCGGGGCCGCTGTGGGAAGCACCATATATTTT; size: -; V: TRBV29-1; J: TRBJ1-3; D: -
CDR3: CASTPRFTFAGETQYF; DNA: TGTGCCAGTACCCCCAGGTTCACTTTCGCGGGGGAGACCCAGTACTTC; size: -; V: TRBV28; J: TRBJ2-5; D: -
CDR3: CASSFRGLAKNIQYF; DNA: TGTGCCAGCAGTTTCCGAGGTCTAGCCAAAAACATTCAGTACTTC; size: -; V: TRBV28; J: TRBJ2-4; D: -
CDR3: CASSSTGRTGELFF; DNA: TGTGCCAGCAGTTCCACAGGCCGCACCGGGGAGCTGTTTTTT; size: -; V: TRBV6-2/TRBV6-3; J: TRBJ2-2; D: -
CDR3: CASSRVEGGKNIQYF; DNA: TGTGCCAGCAGCCGCGTAGAGGGGGGCAAAAACATTCAGTACTTC; size: -; V: TRBV12-3/TRBV12-4; J: TRBJ2-4; D: -
CDR3: CASSFASANSGNTIYF; DNA: TGTGCCAGCAGTTTCGCCTCCGCAAACTCTGGAAACACCATATATTTT; size: -; V: TRBV12-3/TRBV12-4; J: TRBJ1-3; D: -
CDR3: CASSDRGRYEQYF; DNA: TGTGCCAGCAGCGACAGGGGGCGGTACGAGCAGTACTTC; size: -; V: TRBV3-1; J: TRBJ2-7; D: TRBD1
CDR3: CASSQDPGAYEQYF; DNA: TGTGCCAGCAGCCAAGATCCGGGGGCCTACGAGCAGTACTTC; size: -; V: TRBV3-1; J: TRBJ2-7; D: -
CDR3: CASSFEGVGDEQFF; DNA: TGTGCCAGCAGCTTCGAGGGTGTGGGGGATGAGCAGTTCTTC; size: -; V: TRBV7-2; J: TRBJ2-1; D: -
CDR3: CASRSTGTGRSSEQYF; DNA: TGTGCCAGCAGGTCTACGGGGACAGGGCGATCATCCGAGCAGTACTTC; size: once; V: TRBV2; J: TRBJ2-7; D: TRBD1
CDR3: CASSPRVGIQYF; DNA: TGTGCCAGCAGCCCGAGGGTGGGCATTCAGTACTTC; size: -; V: TRBV3-1; J: TRBJ2-4; D: -
CDR3: CATSDRGSRGRAVGDTQYF; DNA: TGTGCCACCAGTGACCGGGGATCACGAGGGAGGGCCGTGGGAGATACGCAGTATTTT; size: -; V: TRBV24-1; J: TRBJ2-3; D: TRBD2
CDR3: CASSQDIRNGYGYTF; DNA: TGTGCCAGCAGCCAAGATATAAGGAATGGCTATGGCTACACCTTC; size: -; V: TRBV3-1; J: TRBJ1-2; D: -
CDR3: CASRGRGNTIYF; DNA: TGTGCCAGTCGAGGGAGGGGAAACACCATATATTTT; size: -; V: TRBV9; J: TRBJ1-3; D: -
CDR3: CSVGKGVRSYEQYF; DNA: TGCAGCGTTGGAAAGGGGGTAAGGTCCTACGAGCAGTACTTC; size: -; V: TRBV29-1; J: TRBJ2-7; D: -
CDR3: CASSQSGFPYNEQFF; DNA: TGTGCCAGCAGCCAATCCGGGTTCCCCTACAATGAGCAGTTCTTC; size: -; V: TRBV3-1; J: TRBJ2-1; D: -